The T cell receptor (beta chain) under discussion was sequenced for a study of blood T cells in healthy people across ages. Aged roughly 6 to 95, donors were systemically healthy Caucasians from Russia. Extracted total RNA amounted to at least 5.5 micrograms for each sample. A J-beta primer mix and a sample-barcoded 5' primer were used in a second PCR of about 7 to 12 cycles. MiXCR, run by TCRdb on the 5' RACE reads, gives a single entry per CDR3 protein. The table lists some 1.8 million distinct CDR3 sequences, approximately 39% of them singletons. CDR3 length equals 14 residues. V gave up 5 bases and J gave up 5 bases; unmatched junction bases: 9. Germline CDR1 and CDR2: SGHDT and YYEEEE.

The chain is built from TRBV5-6 and TRBJ1-1; 7 bases are a match to TRBD1. This clonotype originated in a human donor in good health. Sequenced material: blood. CDR3 in DNA: TGTGCCAGCAGTTATGACAGGGTTGGGACTGAAGCTTTCTTT. Its protein is CASSYDRVGTEAFF.